One and the same sample provided the 9 T cell receptor beta chains below, sequenced in a study of blood T cell repertoires in COVID-19. The table came from immunoSEQ multiplex PCR; TCRdb's copy has only in-frame clones and leaves some out. The sample holds fewer than 450,000 clones, 85% to 90% seen once. The specimen was peripheral blood. These receptors were taken from a woman in her forties or fifties with COVID-19, enrolled during active disease.

This clone was observed a few times. This chain uses TRBV28 with TRBJ1-5; D is perhaps TRBD1 (5 bases). V was clipped by 6 bases and J by 3 bases, with 15 bases between them. CDR1 and CDR2 from the germline V gene are MDHEN and SYDVKM. This CDR3 spans 15 amino acids. CDR3 amino acids: CASSPAGTINQPQHF. In DNA, the CDR3 is TGTGCCAGCAGCCCGGCAGGGACTATCAATCAGCCCCAGCATTTT.

The gene calls are TRBV30 and TRBJ2-2, with a possible D match to TRBD2 (6 bases). This CDR3 region has 16 residues. CDR1 is GTSNPN, CDR2 SVGIG, per germline (reference sequence). V was clipped by 0 bases and J by 4 bases, with 15 bases between them. The CDR3 sequence is CAWSVVVTGVTGELFF. In nucleotides, the CDR3 is TGTGCCTGGAGTGTAGTGGTCACGGGAGTCACCGGGGAGCTGTTTTTT.

J is TRBJ1-2 and V is TRBV25-1; 11 bases fit TRBD1. The length of the CDR3 is 15 residues. The germline V gene encodes CDR1 MGHDK and CDR2 SYGVNS. J gave up 8 bases and V 4 bases, and 9 bases lay outside the gene matches. The CDR3 sequence is CASSGPDRGRFGYTF. The CDR3 DNA reads TGTGCCAGCAGTGGCCCGGACAGGGGGCGGTTCGGCTACACCTTC.

This chain links TRBV15 with TRBJ2-7, with 11 bases that match TRBD2. Trimming cost V 0 bases and J 1 base; bases outside gene matches: 2. Germline loops: CDR1 LNHNV, CDR2 YYDKDF (reference sequence). This CDR3 has 16 amino acids. The CDR3 loop reads CATSRDLAGGSYEQYF. Here the CDR3 DNA reads TGTGCCACCAGCAGAGATCTAGCGGGAGGTTCCTACGAGCAGTACTTC.

This chain links TRBV7-2 with TRBJ2-7, with 12 bases aligning to TRBD2. This CDR3 is 16 amino acids long. Germline V gene data show CDR1 as SGHTA and CDR2 as FQGNSA. Losses at the gene ends were 1 base for V and 3 bases for J; bases not matched to a gene: 4. The CDR3 DNA is TGTGCCAGCAGCTTAGAACTAGCGGGAGGTGTCTACGAGCAGTACTTC. Its translation is CASSLELAGGVYEQYF.

This chain joins TRBV18 and TRBJ1-2, with a possible D match to TRBD1 (6 bases). V lost 6 bases and J 6 bases, leaving 17 bases between the germline ends. Germline V gene data show CDR1 as KGHSH and CDR2 as LQKENI. This CDR3 spans 14 amino acids. The chain's CDR3 is CASSAQLGADGYTF. The CDR3 DNA reads as TGTGCCAGCTCGGCCCAGCTGGGGGCTGATGGCTACACCTTC. Supplemented by reference TRBV18 and TRBJ1-2, the full variable domain reads NAGVMQNPRHLVRRRGQEARLRCSPMKGHSHVYWYRQLPEEGLKFMVYLQKENIIDESGMPKERFSAEFPKEGPSILRIQQVVRGDSAAYFCASSAQLGADGYTFGSGTRLTVV.

The CDR3 loop reads CASSAQPGTGNYEQYF. The CDR3, as DNA: TGTGCCAGCAGCGCACAACCTGGGACAGGGAATTACGAGCAGTACTTC. The chain has TRBV7-6 and TRBJ2-7, with 9 bases lining up with TRBD1. The germline V gene encodes CDR1 SGHVS and CDR2 FNYEAQ. Trimming removed 5 bases from V and 4 bases from J; junction bases left unmatched: 12. CDR3 length: 16 residues. The full variable domain, rest sourced from reference TRBV7-6 and TRBJ2-7, is GAGVSQSPRYKVTKRGQDVALRCDPISGHVSLYWYRQALGQGPEFLTYFNYEAQQDKSGLPNDRFSAERPEGSISTLTIQRTEQRDSAMYRCASSAQPGTGNYEQYFGPGTRLTVT.

J is TRBJ1-4 and V is TRBV10-1; D is uncertain. The germline gives CDR1 WNHNN, CDR2 SYGVQD (reference sequence). Between the trimmed V and J ends, which lost 0 bases and 4 bases, there was a span of 18 bases. This CDR3 region has 18 residues. The DNA of the CDR3 is TGCGCCAGCAGTGAGTCATACAGAAAAGTGCGAAATAATGAAAAACTGTTTTTT. It specifies CASSESYRKVRNNEKLFF.

This chain joins TRBV19 and TRBJ1-5, with 7 positions matching TRBD1. The CDR3 covers 17 residues. Germline CDR1 is LNHDA and CDR2 is SQIVND (reference sequence). With V trimmed by 0 bases and J by 3 bases, 8 bases remained unmatched. CDR3 nucleotides: TGTGCCAGTAGTATAGATAGAGGCAGGGGGGTCAATCAGCCCCAGCATTTT. It encodes CASSIDRGRGVNQPQHF.